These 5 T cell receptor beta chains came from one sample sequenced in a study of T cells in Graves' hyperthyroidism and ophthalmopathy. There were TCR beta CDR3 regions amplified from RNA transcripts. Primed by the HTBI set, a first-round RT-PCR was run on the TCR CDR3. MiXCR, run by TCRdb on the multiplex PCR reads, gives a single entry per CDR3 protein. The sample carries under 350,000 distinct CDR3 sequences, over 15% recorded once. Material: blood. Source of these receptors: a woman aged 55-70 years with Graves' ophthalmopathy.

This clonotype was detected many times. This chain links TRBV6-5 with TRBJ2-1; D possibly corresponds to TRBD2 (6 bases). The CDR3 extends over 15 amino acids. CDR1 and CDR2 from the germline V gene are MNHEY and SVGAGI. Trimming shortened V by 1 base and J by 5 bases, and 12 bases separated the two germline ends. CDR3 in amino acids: CASSYYGLTHNEQFF. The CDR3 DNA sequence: TGTGCCAGCAGTTACTACGGACTAACCCACAATGAGCAGTTCTTC.

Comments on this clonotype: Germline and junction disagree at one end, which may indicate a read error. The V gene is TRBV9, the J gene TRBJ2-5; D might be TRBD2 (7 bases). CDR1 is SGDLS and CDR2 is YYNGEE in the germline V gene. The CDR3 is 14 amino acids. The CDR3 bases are TGTGCCAGGAGCGGCGGGGGCCCCGGAGAGACCCAGTACTTC. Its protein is CARSGGGPGETQYF.

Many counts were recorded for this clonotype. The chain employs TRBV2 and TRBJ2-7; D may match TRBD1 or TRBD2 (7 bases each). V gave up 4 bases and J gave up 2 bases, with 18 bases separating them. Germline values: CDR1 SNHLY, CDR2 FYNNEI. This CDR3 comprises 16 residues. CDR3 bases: TGTGCCAGCAGTGCCCCGAACAGGGGAGGGACCTACGAGCAGTACTTC. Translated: CASSAPNRGGTYEQYF.

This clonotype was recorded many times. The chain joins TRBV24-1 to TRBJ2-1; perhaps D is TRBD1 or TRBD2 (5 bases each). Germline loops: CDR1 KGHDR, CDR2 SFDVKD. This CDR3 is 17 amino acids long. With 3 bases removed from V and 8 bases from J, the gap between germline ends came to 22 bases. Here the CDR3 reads CATSDPGAGAHLDEQFF. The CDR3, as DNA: TGTGCCACCAGTGATCCGGGTGCCGGGGCCCACCTCGATGAGCAGTTCTTC.

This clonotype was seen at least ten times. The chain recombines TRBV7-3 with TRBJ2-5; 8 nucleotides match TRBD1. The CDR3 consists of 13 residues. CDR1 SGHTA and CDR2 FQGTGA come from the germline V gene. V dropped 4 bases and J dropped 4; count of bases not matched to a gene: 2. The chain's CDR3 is CASSSTGGETQYF. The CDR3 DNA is TGTGCCAGCAGCTCTACAGGGGGAGAGACCCAGTACTTC.